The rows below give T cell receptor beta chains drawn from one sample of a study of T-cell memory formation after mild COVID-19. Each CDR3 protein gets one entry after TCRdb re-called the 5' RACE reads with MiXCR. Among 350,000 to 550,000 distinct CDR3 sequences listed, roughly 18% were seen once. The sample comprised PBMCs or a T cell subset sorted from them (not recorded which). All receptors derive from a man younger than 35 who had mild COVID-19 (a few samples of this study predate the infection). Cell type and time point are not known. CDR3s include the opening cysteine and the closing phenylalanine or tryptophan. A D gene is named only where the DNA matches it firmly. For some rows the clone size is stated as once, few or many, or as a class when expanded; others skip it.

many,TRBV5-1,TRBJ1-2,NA,CASSPAEGTKFLYYGYTF,TGCGCCAGCAGCCCCGCCGAGGGGACAAAATTCCTTTACTATGGCTACACCTTC
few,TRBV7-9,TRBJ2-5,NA,CASSFLNRGSQETQYF,TGTGCCAGCAGCTTCCTGAACCGGGGCTCCCAAGAGACCCAGTACTTC
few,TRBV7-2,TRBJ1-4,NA,CASSIGQREKLFF,TGTGCCAGCAGCATCGGACAGCGGGAAAAACTGTTTTTT
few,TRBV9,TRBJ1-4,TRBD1,CASSVTGTGEKLFF,TGTGCCAGCAGCGTAACGGGGACAGGGGAAAAACTGTTTTTT
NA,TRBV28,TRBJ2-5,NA,CASSSGHAAETQYF,TGTGCCAGCAGCTCAGGGCACGCGGCAGAGACCCAGTACTTC
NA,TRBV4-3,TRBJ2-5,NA,CASSQDLGWRRETQYF,TGCGCCAGCAGCCAAGATCTAGGCTGGAGGAGGGAGACCCAGTACTTC
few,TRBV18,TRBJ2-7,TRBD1,CASSQSRQTGDLKNEQYF,TGTGCCAGCTCACAGAGTCGTCAGACAGGGGATCTCAAGAACGAGCAGTACTTC
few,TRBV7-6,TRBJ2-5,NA,CASSLLGQPQETQYF,TGTGCCAGCAGCTTACTGGGACAACCCCAAGAGACCCAGTACTTC
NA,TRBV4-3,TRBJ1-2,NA,CASSLVGQRIYGYTF,TGCGCCAGCAGCCTAGTAGGACAGCGAATATATGGCTACACCTTC
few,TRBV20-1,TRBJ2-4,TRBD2,CSPGGEWGIQYF,TGCAGCCCCGGGGGGGAGTGGGGCATTCAGTACTTC
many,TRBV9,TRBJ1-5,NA,CASSPRPRGRGDSNQPQHF,TGTGCCAGCAGCCCCCGTCCAAGGGGGAGGGGGGATAGCAATCAGCCCCAGCATTTT
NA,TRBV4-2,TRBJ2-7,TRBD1,CASSQRDRGDMGEYEQYF,TGTGCCAGCAGCCAGAGGGACAGGGGGGATATGGGGGAATACGAGCAGTACTTC
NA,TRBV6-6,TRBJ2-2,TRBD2,CASSYSSGGAGELFF,TGTGCCAGCAGTTATTCCAGCGGGGGGGCCGGGGAGCTGTTTTTT
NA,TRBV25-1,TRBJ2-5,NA,CASSDGVGPAFPETQYF,TGTGCCAGCAGTGACGGCGTGGGCCCAGCGTTCCCCGAGACCCAGTACTTC
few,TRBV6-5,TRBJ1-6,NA,CASSTDGRYSPLHF,TGTGCCAGCAGTACGGACGGTAGATATTCACCCCTCCACTTT
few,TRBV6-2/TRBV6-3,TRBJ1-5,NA,CASSTDRTSNQPQHF,TGTGCCAGCAGTACAGACAGGACCAGCAATCAGCCCCAGCATTTT
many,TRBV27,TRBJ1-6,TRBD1,CASSLETGGHLHF,TGTGCCAGCAGTCTCGAGACAGGGGGACACCTCCACTTT
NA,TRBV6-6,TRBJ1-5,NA,CASTESGLQPQHF,TGTGCCAGCACCGAATCCGGGTTACAGCCCCAGCATTTT
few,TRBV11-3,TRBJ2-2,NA,CASSSRSRTGELFF,TGTGCCAGCAGCTCCCGATCCCGAACCGGGGAGCTGTTTTTT
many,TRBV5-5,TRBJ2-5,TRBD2,CASSLAGTGTSGKETQYF,TGTGCCAGCAGCTTGGCGGGGACCGGGACTAGCGGGAAAGAGACCCAGTACTTC
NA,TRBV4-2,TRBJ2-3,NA,CASSQNLNPDTQYF,TGTGCCAGCAGCCAGAACCTTAACCCGGATACGCAGTATTTT
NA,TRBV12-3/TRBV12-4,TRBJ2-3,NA,CASSSGRAAGTQYF,TGTGCCAGCAGTTCAGGCCGGGCAGCCGGTACGCAGTATTTT
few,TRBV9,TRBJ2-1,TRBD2,CASSDKRGGSRNEQFF,TGTGCCAGCAGCGACAAACGGGGGGGCTCTCGCAATGAGCAGTTCTTC
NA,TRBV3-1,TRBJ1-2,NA,CASTKMGGGYTF,TGTGCCAGCACTAAAATGGGGGGCGGCTACACCTTC
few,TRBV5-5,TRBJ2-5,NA,CASSLGVAAQETQYF,TGTGCCAGCAGCTTGGGGGTAGCGGCCCAAGAGACCCAGTACTTC
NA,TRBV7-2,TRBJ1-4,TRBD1,CASSLWGQASEKLFF,TGTGCCAGCAGCTTATGGGGACAGGCTTCTGAAAAACTGTTTTTT
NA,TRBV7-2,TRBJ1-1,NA,CASRIGQLGTEAFF,TGTGCCAGCAGGATAGGACAGCTCGGCACTGAAGCTTTCTTT
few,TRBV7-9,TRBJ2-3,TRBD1,CASSLVGQGGTDTQYF,TGTGCCAGCAGCTTAGTTGGACAGGGAGGCACAGATACGCAGTATTTT
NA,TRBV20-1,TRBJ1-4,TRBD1,CSARQGAGEKLFF,TGCAGTGCCAGGCAGGGGGCAGGTGAAAAACTGTTTTTT
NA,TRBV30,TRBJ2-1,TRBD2,CAWAGGNEQFF,TGTGCCTGGGCGGGGGGTAATGAGCAGTTCTTC
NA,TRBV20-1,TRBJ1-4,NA,CSASLQGFGEKLFF,TGCAGTGCTAGTTTGCAAGGGTTCGGGGAAAAACTGTTTTTT
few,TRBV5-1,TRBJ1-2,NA,CASSIAAGGYTF,TGCGCCAGCAGCATCGCGGCTGGTGGCTACACCTTC
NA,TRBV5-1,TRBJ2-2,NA,CASSLVTTYTGELFF,TGCGCCAGCAGCTTGGTAACGACGTACACCGGGGAGCTGTTTTTT
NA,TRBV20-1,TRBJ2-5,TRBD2,CSARPRFGEGGTQYF,TGCAGTGCTAGGCCCCGATTCGGGGAGGGTGGAACCCAGTACTTC